This T cell receptor (beta chain) is drawn from a study of T-cell reconstitution after alpha-beta-depleted transplantation in children. Study-wide results and caveats: Expanded clones from the graft, numbering several hundred, reportedly supplied alpha-beta T cells about two months after transplant. TCRbeta diversity was high at day 60 in some patients (a result of surviving recipient T cells and thymic progenitors). Newly produced T cells mostly accounted for T-cell counts and diversity one year post-transplant.

A single count supports this clonotype. Its cognate antigen is unknown. This sequence may be a read error, since a much larger clone differs from it by one base. Unique molecular identifiers were incorporated when the TCRbeta library was constructed. TCRdb processed the PCR reads anew with MiXCR; each CDR3 protein has one entry. The table records around 450,000 distinct CDR3 sequences, 43% of them present only once. CDR1 and CDR2 from the germline V gene are MNHNS and SASEGT. This CDR3 has 17 amino acids. The source was PBMCs, collected before TCRalphabeta/CD19-depleted stem cell transplant. The genes are TRBV6-1 and TRBJ2-6, with 12 nucleotides matching TRBD1. This receptor was taken from a girl aged 2 to 10 with aplastic anemia, due to receive a stem cell transplant. CDR3 amino acids: CASRGDRGQRGANVLPF. The CDR3 bases are TGTGCCAGCAGGGGGGACAGGGGGCAAAGGGGGGCCAACGTCCTGCCTTTC.